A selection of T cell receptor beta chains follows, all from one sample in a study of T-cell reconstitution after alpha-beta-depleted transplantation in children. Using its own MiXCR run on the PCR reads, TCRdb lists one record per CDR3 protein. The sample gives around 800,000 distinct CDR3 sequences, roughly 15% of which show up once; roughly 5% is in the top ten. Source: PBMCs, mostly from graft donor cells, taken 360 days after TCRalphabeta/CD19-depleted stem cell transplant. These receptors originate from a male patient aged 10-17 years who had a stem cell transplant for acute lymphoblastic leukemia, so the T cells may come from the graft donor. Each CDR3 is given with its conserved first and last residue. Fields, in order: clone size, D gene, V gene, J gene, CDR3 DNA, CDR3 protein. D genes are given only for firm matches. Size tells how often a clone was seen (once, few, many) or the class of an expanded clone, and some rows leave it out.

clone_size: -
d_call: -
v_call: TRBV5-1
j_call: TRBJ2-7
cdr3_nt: TGCGCCAGCAGGGCGGCTTCCTACGAGCAGTACTTC
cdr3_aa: CASRAASYEQYF

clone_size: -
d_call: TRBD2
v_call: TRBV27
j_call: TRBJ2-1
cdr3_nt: TGTGCCAGCAGTTTGGGACTAGCGGGTCCCCGGGGGCAGTTCTTC
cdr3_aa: CASSLGLAGPRGQFF

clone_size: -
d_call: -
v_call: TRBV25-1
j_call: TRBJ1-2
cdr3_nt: TGTGCCAGCAGTGCCCGAACGGGGCCTACTTATGGCTACACCTTC
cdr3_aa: CASSARTGPTYGYTF

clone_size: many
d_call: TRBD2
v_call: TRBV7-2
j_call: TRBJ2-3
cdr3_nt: TGTGCCAGCAGCCCGATTCCGAGAGGACTAGCGGTTTCGTCTAGCACAGATACGCAGTATTTT
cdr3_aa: CASSPIPRGLAVSSSTDTQYF

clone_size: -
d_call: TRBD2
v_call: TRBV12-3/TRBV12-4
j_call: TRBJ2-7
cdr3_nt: TGTGCCAGCAGTTTAGAACCGGGTTGGGGGGGCGAGCAGTACTTC
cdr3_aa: CASSLEPGWGGEQYF

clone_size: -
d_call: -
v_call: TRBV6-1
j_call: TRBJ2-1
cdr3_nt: TGTGCCGCCCGGGACCTCCGCTCCTACAATGAGCAGTTCTTC
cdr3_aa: CAARDLRSYNEQFF

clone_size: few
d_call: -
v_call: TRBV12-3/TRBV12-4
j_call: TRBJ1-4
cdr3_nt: TGTGCCAGCAGTTTCAGGGGCCTGAGCAATGAAAAACTGTTTTTT
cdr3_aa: CASSFRGLSNEKLFF

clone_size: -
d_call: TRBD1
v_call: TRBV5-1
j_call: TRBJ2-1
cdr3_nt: TGCGCCAGCAGCTTGGCCTTGACAGGGAGAAGGTACAATGAGCAGTTCTTC
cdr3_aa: CASSLALTGRRYNEQFF

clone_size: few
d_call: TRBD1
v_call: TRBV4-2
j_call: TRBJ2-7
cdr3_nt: TGTGCCAGCACCCCCGGGCAGGGGGCTGTTTACGAGCAGTACTTC
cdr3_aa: CASTPGQGAVYEQYF

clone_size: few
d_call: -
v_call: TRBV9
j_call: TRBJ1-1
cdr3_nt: TGTGCCAGCAGCGTAGCTCCGGTGGGCAACACTGAAGCTTTCTTT
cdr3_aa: CASSVAPVGNTEAFF

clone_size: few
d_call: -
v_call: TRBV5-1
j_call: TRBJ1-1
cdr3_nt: TGCGCCAGCAGCTTTCAGGAGAGGAGCACTGAAGCTTTCTTT
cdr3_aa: CASSFQERSTEAFF

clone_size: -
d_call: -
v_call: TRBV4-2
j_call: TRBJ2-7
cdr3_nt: TGTGCCAGCAGCCAGGTAGCGGACTCCTACGAGCAGTACTTC
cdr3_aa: CASSQVADSYEQYF

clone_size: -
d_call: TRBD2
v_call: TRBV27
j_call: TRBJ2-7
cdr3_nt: TGTGCCAGCAGGGGAGGGACTAGCGGGGGTACCTACGAGCAGTACTTC
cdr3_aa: CASRGGTSGGTYEQYF

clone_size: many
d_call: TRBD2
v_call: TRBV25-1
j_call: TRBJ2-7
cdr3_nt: TGTGCCAGCACTCTGACAGGGGAGGCTAGCGGGAGTGCCCACGAGCAGTACTTC
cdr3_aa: CASTLTGEASGSAHEQYF

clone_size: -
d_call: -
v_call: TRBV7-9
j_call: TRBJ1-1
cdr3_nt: TGTGCCAGCCTAAAGAGGGTAGGGACTGAAGCTTTCTTT
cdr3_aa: CASLKRVGTEAFF

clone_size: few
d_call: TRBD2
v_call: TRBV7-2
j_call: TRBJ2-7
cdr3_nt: TGTGCCAGCAGCCAGTTGGGACTAGCGGGAGTAAGCGAGCAGTACTTC
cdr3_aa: CASSQLGLAGVSEQYF

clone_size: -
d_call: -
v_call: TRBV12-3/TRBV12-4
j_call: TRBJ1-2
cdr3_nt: TGTGCCAACACCGATTGGTATGGCTACACCTTC
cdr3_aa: CANTDWYGYTF

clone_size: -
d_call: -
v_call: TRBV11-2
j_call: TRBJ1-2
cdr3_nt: TGTGCCAGCAGCCGGCGGACCAGCCGTGGCTACACCTTC
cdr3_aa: CASSRRTSRGYTF

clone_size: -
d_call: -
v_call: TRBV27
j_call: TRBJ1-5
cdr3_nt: TGTGCCAGCAGTCAAGGGATTCATAGCAATCAGCCCCAGCATTTT
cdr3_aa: CASSQGIHSNQPQHF

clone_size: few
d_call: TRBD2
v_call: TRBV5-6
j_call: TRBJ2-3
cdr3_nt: TGTGCCAGCAGCTTGGAGGGACTAGTTACAGATACGCAGTATTTT
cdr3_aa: CASSLEGLVTDTQYF

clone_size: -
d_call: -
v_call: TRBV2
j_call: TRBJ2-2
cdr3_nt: TGTACCAGCAGTTCCCCTTCCGGTCCCGAGTACACCGGGGAGCTGTTTTTT
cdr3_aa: CTSSSPSGPEYTGELFF

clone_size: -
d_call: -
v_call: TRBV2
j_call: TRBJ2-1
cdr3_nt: TGTGCCAGCAGTGGGCACCGGGTGAGCTCCTACAATGAGCAGTTCTTC
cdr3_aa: CASSGHRVSSYNEQFF